This is a list of T cell receptor beta chains from one sample in a study of blood T cell repertoires in COVID-19. Produced via immunoSEQ multiplex PCR; TCRdb's table is partial and in-frame only. The table has around 190,000 clones, roughly 88% seen once; the top ten hold 9%. Sequences were obtained from PBMCs or T cells enriched from blood (not recorded which). The receptors stem from a woman younger than 30 who had recovered from COVID-19. Each CDR3 is given with its conserved first and last residue. D genes are given only for firm matches. Clone size is shown for a subset of rows, as once, few, many or a class of expanded clone.

J	size	D	V	length	CDR3	DNA
TRBJ2-3	NA	NA	TRBV4-1	14	CASSHTDSTDTQYF	TGCGCCAGCAGCCATACCGACTCCACAGATACGCAGTATTTT
TRBJ2-2	NA	NA	TRBV13	15	CASRKVTGNTGELFF	TGTGCCAGCCGAAAAGTAACAGGGAACACCGGGGAGCTGTTTTTT
TRBJ2-2	NA	NA	TRBV7-2	17	CASSLGGQGTVRGELFF	TGTGCCAGCAGCTTAGGGGGTCAGGGAACGGTTCGCGGGGAGCTGTTTTTT
TRBJ1-5	NA	NA	TRBV7-2	13	CASSSQTQGPQHF	TGTGCCAGCAGCTCCCAGACCCAGGGGCCCCAGCATTTT
TRBJ2-5	NA	NA	TRBV6-4	15	CASSPTGDGGETQYF	TGTGCCAGCAGTCCCACAGGAGATGGGGGGGAGACCCAGTACTTC
TRBJ1-2	NA	NA	TRBV19	14	CASSIAERNYGYTF	TGTGCCAGTAGTATAGCGGAGAGGAACTATGGCTACACCTTC
TRBJ1-2	NA	TRBD1	TRBV25-1	15	CASSEGQGRMYGYTF	TGTGCCAGCAGTGAGGGACAGGGGAGGATGTATGGCTACACCTTC
TRBJ2-5	NA	NA	TRBV7-6	15	CASMSYPGGGETQYF	TGTGCCAGCATGTCTTACCCCGGAGGTGGAGAGACCCAGTACTTC
TRBJ2-1	NA	NA	TRBV1	14	CTRGTSGRRNEQFF	TGCACCAGGGGGACTAGCGGGAGAAGGAATGAGCAGTTCTTC
TRBJ1-5	NA	TRBD1	TRBV27	15	CASSLSLDRGQPQHF	TGTGCCAGCAGTTTGAGTTTGGACAGGGGTCAGCCCCAGCATTTT
TRBJ2-2	NA	TRBD2	TRBV30	19	CAWSFWGGGLAGGTGELFF	TGTGCCTGGAGTTTTTGGGGCGGGGGTCTAGCGGGAGGAACCGGGGAGCTGTTTTTT
TRBJ1-1	NA	NA	TRBV3-1/TRBV3-2	14	CASSRSRGSTEAFF	TGTGCCAGCAGCCGCAGCAGGGGTTCCACTGAAGCTTTCTTT
TRBJ1-5	many	NA	TRBV11-3	15	CASSLVAHSNQPQHF	TGTGCCAGCAGCTTAGTGGCACATAGCAATCAGCCCCAGCATTTT
TRBJ2-7	NA	NA	TRBV5-6	16	CASSLAGGGSSYEQYF	TGTGCCAGCAGCTTGGCCGGCGGAGGGTCTTCCTACGAGCAGTACTTC
TRBJ2-1	NA	TRBD1	TRBV19	15	CASSIDYRGQNEQFF	TGTGCCAGTAGTATAGACTACAGGGGGCAAAATGAGCAGTTCTTC
TRBJ2-1	NA	NA	TRBV12-3/TRBV12-4	13	CASSFNGYNEQFF	TGTGCCAGCAGTTTTAACGGCTACAATGAGCAGTTCTTC
TRBJ2-3	NA	TRBD2	TRBV7-8	16	CASSRIGLAGGDTQYF	TGTGCCAGCAGCCGAATAGGACTAGCGGGGGGAGATACGCAGTATTTT
TRBJ1-1	NA	NA	TRBV27	14	CASSLGATNTEAFF	TGTGCCAGCAGTCTGGGCGCAACCAACACTGAAGCTTTCTTT
TRBJ2-1	NA	TRBD2	TRBV18	14	CASSPPMGGGEQFF	TGTGCCAGCTCACCCCCCATGGGCGGGGGGGAGCAGTTCTTC
TRBJ2-5	NA	TRBD1	TRBV10-3	13	CAISGDRGETQYF	TGTGCCATCAGTGGGGACAGGGGCGAGACCCAGTACTTC
TRBJ2-1	NA	NA	TRBV25-1	14	CASSEFRSPNEQFF	TGTGCCAGCAGTGAATTTCGAAGCCCCAATGAGCAGTTCTTC
TRBJ2-3	NA	NA	TRBV5-1	16	CASSLGDMGFTDTQYF	TGCGCCAGCAGCTTGGGGGACATGGGCTTCACAGATACGCAGTATTTT
TRBJ2-2	NA	TRBD2	TRBV2	16	CASRAVAGGDTGELFF	TGTGCCAGCAGGGCGGTAGCGGGGGGGGACACCGGGGAGCTGTTTTTT
TRBJ2-2	NA	TRBD1	TRBV5-4	16	CASSLGTGVDTGELFF	TGTGCCAGCAGCTTGGGGACAGGGGTCGACACCGGGGAGCTGTTTTTT
TRBJ1-1	NA	NA	TRBV7-2	14	CASSTHDRGTEAFF	TGTGCCAGCAGCACCCATGACCGGGGAACTGAAGCTTTCTTT
TRBJ2-5	NA	TRBD1	TRBV30	18	CAWSEGTGVGVGQETQYF	TGTGCCTGGAGTGAGGGGACAGGGGTTGGAGTAGGGCAAGAGACCCAGTACTTC
TRBJ1-1	NA	NA	TRBV18	14	CASSPPLGGTEAFF	TGTGCCAGCTCACCACCCCTCGGTGGCACTGAAGCTTTCTTT
TRBJ2-5	NA	TRBD2	TRBV29-1	14	CSVGTSGAQETQYF	TGCAGCGTGGGGACTAGCGGAGCCCAAGAGACCCAGTACTTC
TRBJ1-4	once	TRBD1	TRBV7-9	13	CALGTGALEKLFF	TGTGCCCTGGGGACAGGAGCCTTGGAAAAACTGTTTTTT
TRBJ1-2	NA	TRBD1	TRBV5-1	16	CASSQTLLTGGDGYTF	TGCGCCAGCAGCCAAACTCTTTTAACAGGGGGCGATGGCTACACCTTC
TRBJ2-1	NA	TRBD1	TRBV7-9	15	CASSPAGQGASTKFF	TGTGCCAGCAGCCCTGCGGGACAGGGGGCGAGCACTAAGTTCTTC
TRBJ2-7	NA	TRBD2	TRBV19	15	CASSMKLADPYEQYF	TGTGCCAGTAGTATGAAACTAGCGGACCCCTACGAGCAGTACTTC
TRBJ2-1	NA	TRBD2	TRBV4-3	16	CASSRAASGGYNEQFF	TGCGCCAGCAGCCGGGCTGCTAGCGGGGGGTACAATGAGCAGTTCTTC
TRBJ2-5	NA	NA	TRBV15	14	CATSRRQGQETQYF	TGTGCCACCAGCAGGCGGCAGGGCCAAGAGACCCAGTACTTC
TRBJ2-7	NA	TRBD2	TRBV28	13	CASGTSGTYEQYF	TGTGCCAGCGGGACTAGCGGCACCTACGAGCAGTACTTC
TRBJ1-1	NA	NA	TRBV7-3	13	CASSYTKNTEAFF	TGTGCCAGCAGTTATACAAAGAACACTGAAGCTTTCTTT
TRBJ1-1	NA	NA	TRBV24-1	19	CATFTRQIPQYQANTEAFF	TGTGCCACCTTTACTCGACAGATACCCCAATATCAAGCGAACACTGAAGCTTTCTTT
TRBJ2-5	NA	TRBD2	TRBV5-1	15	CASSLQTSGQETQYF	TGCGCCAGCAGCTTGCAAACTAGCGGGCAAGAGACCCAGTACTTC
TRBJ1-4	NA	NA	TRBV2	18	CASSEAPTGPSTNEKLFF	TGTGCCAGCAGTGAAGCACCGACAGGCCCTTCAACTAATGAAAAACTGTTTTTT
TRBJ1-6	NA	NA	TRBV28	14	CASSSGGRYSPLHF	TGTGCCAGCAGTTCGGGGGGGAGGTACTCACCCCTCCACTTT
TRBJ2-3	NA	NA	TRBV11-2	12	CASSPGGDTQYF	TGTGCCAGCAGTCCCGGGGGAGATACGCAGTATTTT
TRBJ2-5	once	TRBD1	TRBV5-1	14	CASSLDGTEETQYF	TGCGCCAGCAGCTTGGACGGGACAGAAGAGACCCAGTACTTC
TRBJ1-1	NA	NA	TRBV28	14	CASSPVRGNTEAFF	TGTGCCAGCAGTCCTGTCAGGGGGAACACTGAAGCTTTCTTT